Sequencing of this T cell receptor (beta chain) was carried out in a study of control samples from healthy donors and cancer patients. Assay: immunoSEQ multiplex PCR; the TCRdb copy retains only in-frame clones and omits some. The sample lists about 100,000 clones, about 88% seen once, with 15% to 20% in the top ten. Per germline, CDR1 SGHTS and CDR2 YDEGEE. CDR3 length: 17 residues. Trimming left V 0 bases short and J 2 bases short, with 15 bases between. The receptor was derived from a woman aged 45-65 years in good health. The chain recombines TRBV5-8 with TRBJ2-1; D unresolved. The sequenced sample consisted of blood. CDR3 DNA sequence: TGTGCCAGCAGCTTGGGTAAGGCCCCGGCGGCCTACAATGAGCAGTTCTTC. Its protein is CASSLGKAPAAYNEQFF. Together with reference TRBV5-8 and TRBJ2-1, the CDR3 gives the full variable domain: EAGVTQSPTHLIKTRGQQATLRCSPISGHTSVYWYQQALGLGLQFLLWYDEGEERNRGNFPPRFSGRQFPNYSSELNVNALELEDSALYLCASSLGKAPAAYNEQFFGPGTRLTVL.